This T cell receptor beta chain was retrieved from a study of T cells in Graves' hyperthyroidism and ophthalmopathy. Turning to the study itself: Peripheral blood was acquired at first diagnosis, ahead of any therapy whatsoever. Points from the study as a whole: The model anticipated ophthalmopathy a median about 6.5 months pre-onset.

Thyroid ultrasound and orbital computed tomography, with clinical symptoms and serum thyroxine and TRAb, informed diagnoses. Template material for amplifying TCR beta CDR3 regions consisted of RNA transcripts. RT-PCR in the first round (using the HTBI primer set) targeted the TCR CDR3. TCRdb used MiXCR to reprocess the multiplex PCR reads, holding one entry per CDR3 protein. The sample lists hundreds of thousands of distinct CDR3 sequences, approximately 13% seen once, with about 5.8% in the top ten. V gave up 5 bases and J gave up 0 bases, with 11 bases separating them. This CDR3 is built from 14 residues. Germline CDR1 reads MNHEY; CDR2 reads SMNVEV (reference sequence). This clonotype was recorded at least ten times. Its specificity is not known.

The receptor comes from a woman aged 30 to 39 with Graves' hyperthyroidism that later progressed to Graves' ophthalmopathy. The sequenced material came from blood. V gene TRBV27 combines with J gene TRBJ2-7; D call uncertain. Here the CDR3 reads CASSPDKSSYEQYF. The DNA of the CDR3 is TGTGCCAGCAGTCCAGACAAGAGCTCCTACGAGCAGTACTTC.